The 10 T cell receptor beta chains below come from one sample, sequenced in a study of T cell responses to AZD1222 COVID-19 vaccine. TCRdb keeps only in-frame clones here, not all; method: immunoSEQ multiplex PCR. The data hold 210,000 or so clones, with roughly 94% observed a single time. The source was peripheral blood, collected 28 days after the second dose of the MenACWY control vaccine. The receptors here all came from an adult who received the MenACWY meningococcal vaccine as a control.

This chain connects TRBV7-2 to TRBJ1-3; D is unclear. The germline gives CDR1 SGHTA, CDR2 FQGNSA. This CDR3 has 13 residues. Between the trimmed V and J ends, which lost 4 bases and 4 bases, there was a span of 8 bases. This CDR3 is CASSSSVGNTIYF. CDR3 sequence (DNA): TGTGCCAGCAGCTCTAGTGTGGGAAACACCATATATTTT.

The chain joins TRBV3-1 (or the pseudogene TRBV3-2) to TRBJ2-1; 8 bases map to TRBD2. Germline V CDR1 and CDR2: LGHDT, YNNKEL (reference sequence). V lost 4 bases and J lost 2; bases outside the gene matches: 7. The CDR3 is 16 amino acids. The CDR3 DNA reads TGTGCCAGCAGCCTCGATAGCGGGACGCCCTACAATGAGCAGTTCTTC. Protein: CASSLDSGTPYNEQFF.

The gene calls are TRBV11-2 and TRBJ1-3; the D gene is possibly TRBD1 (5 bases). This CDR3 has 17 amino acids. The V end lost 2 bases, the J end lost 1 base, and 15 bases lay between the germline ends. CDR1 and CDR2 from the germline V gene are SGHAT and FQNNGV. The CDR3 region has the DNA TGTGCCAGCAGCTTAAATCCAGGGTCCTTTTCTGGAAACACCATATATTTT. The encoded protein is CASSLNPGSFSGNTIYF.

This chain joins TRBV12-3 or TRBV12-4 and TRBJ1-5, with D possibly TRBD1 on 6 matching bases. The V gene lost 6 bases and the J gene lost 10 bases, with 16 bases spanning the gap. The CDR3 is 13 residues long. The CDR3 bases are TGTGCCAGCAGCACAACAGGGTTACTTCCCCAGCATTTT. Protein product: CASSTTGLLPQHF.

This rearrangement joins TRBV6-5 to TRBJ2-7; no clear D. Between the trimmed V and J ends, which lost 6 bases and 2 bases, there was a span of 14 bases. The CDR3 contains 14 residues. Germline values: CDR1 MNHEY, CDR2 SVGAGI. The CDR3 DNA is TGTGCCAGCAGGAGAGAGCACAGACCCTACGAGCAGTACTTC. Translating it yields CASRREHRPYEQYF.

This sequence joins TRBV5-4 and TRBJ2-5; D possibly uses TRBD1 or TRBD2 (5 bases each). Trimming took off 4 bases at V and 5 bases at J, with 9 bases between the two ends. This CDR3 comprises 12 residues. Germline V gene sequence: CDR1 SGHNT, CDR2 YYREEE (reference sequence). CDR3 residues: CASSGEGETQYF. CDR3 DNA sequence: TGTGCCAGCAGCGGAGAGGGGGAGACCCAGTACTTC.

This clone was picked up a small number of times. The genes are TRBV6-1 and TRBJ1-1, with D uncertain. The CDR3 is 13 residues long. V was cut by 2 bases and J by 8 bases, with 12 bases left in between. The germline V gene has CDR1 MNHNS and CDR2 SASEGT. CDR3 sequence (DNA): TGTGCCAGCAGTGAATCCCCGAGGCAGGAAGCTTTCTTT. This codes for CASSESPRQEAFF.

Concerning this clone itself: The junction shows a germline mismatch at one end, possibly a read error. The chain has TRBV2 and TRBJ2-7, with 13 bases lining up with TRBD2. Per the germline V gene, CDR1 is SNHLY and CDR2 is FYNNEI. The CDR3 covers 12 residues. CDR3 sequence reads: CASRTVGLAGSF. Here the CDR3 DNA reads TGTGCCAGCAGGACGGTGGGACTAGCGGGAAGCTTC.

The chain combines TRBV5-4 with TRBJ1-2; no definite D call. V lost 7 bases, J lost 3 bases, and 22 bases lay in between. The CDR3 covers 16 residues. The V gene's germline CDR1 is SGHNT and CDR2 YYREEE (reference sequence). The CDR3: CASGDGTETGHYGYTF. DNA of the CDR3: TGTGCCAGCGGAGACGGAACGGAGACGGGCCACTATGGCTACACCTTC.

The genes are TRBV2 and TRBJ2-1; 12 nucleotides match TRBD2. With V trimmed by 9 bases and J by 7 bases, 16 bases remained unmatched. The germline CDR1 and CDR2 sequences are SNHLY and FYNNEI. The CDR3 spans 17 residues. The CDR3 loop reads CASRLAGARSFGNEQFF. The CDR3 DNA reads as TGTGCCAGTAGACTAGCGGGGGCCCGGAGTTTTGGAAATGAGCAGTTCTTC.